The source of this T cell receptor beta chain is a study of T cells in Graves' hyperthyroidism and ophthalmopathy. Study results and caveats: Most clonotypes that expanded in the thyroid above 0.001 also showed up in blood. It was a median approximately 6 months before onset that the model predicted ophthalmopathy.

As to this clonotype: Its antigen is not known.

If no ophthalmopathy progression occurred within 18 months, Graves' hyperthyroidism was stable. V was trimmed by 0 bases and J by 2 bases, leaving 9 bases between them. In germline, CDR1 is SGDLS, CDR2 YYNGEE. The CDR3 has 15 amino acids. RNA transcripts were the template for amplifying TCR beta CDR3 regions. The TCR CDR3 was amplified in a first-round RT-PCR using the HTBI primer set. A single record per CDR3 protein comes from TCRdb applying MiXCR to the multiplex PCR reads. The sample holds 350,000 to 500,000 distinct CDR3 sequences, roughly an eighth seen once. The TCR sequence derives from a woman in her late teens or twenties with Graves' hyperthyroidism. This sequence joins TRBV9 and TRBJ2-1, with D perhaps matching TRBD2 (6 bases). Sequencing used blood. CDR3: CASSVVPGAYNEQFF. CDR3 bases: TGTGCCAGCAGCGTAGTACCGGGAGCCTACAATGAGCAGTTCTTC.